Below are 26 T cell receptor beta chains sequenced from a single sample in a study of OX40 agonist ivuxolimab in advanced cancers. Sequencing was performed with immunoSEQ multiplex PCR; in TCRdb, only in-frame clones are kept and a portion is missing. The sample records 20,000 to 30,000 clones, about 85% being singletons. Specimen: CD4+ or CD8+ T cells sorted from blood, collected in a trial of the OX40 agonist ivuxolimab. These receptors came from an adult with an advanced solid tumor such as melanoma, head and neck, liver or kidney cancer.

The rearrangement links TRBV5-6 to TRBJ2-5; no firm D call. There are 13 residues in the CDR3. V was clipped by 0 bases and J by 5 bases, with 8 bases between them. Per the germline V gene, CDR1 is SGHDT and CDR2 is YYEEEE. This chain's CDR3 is CASSLDGAETQYF. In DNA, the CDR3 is TGTGCCAGCAGCTTGGATGGTGCGGAGACCCAGTACTTC. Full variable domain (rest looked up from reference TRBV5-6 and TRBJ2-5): DAGVTQSPTHLIKTRGQQVTLRCSPKSGHDTVSWYQQALGQGPQFIFQYYEEEERQRGNFPDRFSGHQFPNYSSELNVNALLLGDSALYLCASSLDGAETQYFGPGTRLLVL.

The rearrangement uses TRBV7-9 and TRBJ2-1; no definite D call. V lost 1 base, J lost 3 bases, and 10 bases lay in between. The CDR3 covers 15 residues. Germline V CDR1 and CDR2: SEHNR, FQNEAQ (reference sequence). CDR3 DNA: TGTGCCAGCAGCTTAGGTAGTGCCCTCTACAATGAGCAGTTCTTC. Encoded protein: CASSLGSALYNEQFF.

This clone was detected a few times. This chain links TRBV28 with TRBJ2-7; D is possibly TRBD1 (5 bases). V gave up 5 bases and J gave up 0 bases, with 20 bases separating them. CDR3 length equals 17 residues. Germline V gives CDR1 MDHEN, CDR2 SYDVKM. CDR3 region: CASSHGPGKSSSYEQYF. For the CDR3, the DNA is TGTGCCAGCAGTCATGGGCCAGGGAAATCGAGCTCCTACGAGCAGTACTTC.

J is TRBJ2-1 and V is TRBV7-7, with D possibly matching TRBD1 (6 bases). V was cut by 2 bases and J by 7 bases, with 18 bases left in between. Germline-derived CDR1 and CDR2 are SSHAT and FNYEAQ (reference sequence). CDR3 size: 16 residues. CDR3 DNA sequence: TGTGCCAGCAGCTTAAGTCCAGGGGAAGCGATGAATGAGCAGTTCTTC. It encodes CASSLSPGEAMNEQFF.

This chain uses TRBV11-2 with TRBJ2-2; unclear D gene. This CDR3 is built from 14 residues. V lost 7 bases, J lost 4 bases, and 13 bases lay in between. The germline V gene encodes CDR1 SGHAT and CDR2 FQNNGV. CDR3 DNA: TGTGCCAGCAACCGGGTCCCTAGCACCGGGGAGCTGTTTTTT. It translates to CASNRVPSTGELFF.

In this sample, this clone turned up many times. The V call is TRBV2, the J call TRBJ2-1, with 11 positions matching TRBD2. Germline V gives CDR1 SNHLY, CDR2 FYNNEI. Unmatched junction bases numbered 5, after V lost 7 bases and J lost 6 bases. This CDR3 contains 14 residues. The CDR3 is CASTSLAGGNEQFF. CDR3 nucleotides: TGTGCCAGCACCTCTCTAGCGGGAGGCAATGAGCAGTTCTTC.

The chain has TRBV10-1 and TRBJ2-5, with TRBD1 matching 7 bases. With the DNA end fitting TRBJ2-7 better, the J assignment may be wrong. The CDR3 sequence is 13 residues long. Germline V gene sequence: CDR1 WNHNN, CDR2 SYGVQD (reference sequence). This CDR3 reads CASSETGSYEQYF. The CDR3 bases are TGCGCCAGCAGCGAGACAGGGTCCTACGAGCAGTACTTC.

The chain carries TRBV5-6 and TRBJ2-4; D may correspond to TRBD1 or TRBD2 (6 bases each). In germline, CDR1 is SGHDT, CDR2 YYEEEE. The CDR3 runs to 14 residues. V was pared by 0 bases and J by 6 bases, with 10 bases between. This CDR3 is CASSLVGGGNIQYF. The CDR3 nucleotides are TGTGCCAGCAGCTTGGTCGGGGGCGGAAACATTCAGTACTTC.

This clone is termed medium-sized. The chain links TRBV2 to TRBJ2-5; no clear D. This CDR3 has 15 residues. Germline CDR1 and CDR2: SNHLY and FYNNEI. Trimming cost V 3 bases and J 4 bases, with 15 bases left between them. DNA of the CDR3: TGTGCCAGCAGTGAGTCACCGTCGAGTGGAGAGACCCAGTACTTC. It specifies CASSESPSSGETQYF. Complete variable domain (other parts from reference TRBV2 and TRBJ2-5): EPEVTQTPSHQVTQMGQEVILRCVPISNHLYFYWYRQILGQKVEFLVSFYNNEISEKSEIFDDQFSVERPDGSNFTLKIRSTKLEDSAMYFCASSESPSSGETQYFGPGTRLLVL.

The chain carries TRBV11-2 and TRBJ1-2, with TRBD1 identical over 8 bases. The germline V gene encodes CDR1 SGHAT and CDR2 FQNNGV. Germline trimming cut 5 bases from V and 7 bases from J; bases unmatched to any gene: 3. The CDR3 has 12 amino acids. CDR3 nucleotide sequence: TGTGCCAGCAGCCCGGACAGGGCTGGCTACACCTTC. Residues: CASSPDRAGYTF.

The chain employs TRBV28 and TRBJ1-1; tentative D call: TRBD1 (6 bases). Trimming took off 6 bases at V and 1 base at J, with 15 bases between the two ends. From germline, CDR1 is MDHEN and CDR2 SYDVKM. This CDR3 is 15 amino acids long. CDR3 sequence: CASRPLGAGNTEAFF. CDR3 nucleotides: TGTGCCAGCAGACCCCTGGGGGCGGGGAACACTGAAGCTTTCTTT.

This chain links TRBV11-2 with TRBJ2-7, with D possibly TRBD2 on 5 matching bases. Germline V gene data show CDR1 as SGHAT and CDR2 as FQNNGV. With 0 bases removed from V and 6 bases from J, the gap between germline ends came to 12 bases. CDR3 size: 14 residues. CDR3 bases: TGTGCCAGCAGCTTAGATAGGACGGGGTCCGAGCAGTACTTC. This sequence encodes CASSLDRTGSEQYF.

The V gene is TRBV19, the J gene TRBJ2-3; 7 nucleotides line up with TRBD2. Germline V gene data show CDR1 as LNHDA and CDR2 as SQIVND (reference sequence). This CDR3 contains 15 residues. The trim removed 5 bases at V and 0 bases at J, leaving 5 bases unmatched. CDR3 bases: TGTGCCAGTAGTTCGCTAGCGGCTAGCACAGATACGCAGTATTTT. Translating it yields CASSSLAASTDTQYF.

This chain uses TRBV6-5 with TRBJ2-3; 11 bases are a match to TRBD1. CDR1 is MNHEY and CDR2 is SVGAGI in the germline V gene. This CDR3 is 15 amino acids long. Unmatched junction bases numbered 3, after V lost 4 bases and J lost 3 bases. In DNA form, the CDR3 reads TGTGCCAGCAGTTCCTGGGACAGGGGGACAGATACGCAGTATTTT. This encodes CASSSWDRGTDTQYF.

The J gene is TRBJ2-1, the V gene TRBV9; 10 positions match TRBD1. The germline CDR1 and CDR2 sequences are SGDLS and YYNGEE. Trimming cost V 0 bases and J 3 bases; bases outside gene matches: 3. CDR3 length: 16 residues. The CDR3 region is CASSVVGTGVYNEQFF. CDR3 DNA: TGTGCCAGCAGCGTAGTGGGGACAGGGGTCTACAATGAGCAGTTCTTC. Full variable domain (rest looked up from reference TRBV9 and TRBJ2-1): DSGVTQTPKHLITATGQRVTLRCSPRSGDLSVYWYQQSLDQGLQFLIQYYNGEERAKGNILERFSAQQFPDLHSELNLSSLELGDSALYFCASSVVGTGVYNEQFFGPGTRLTVL.

CDR3 coding DNA: TGTGCCAGCAGTAGCGGGACAGGGGGCTTCTACGAGCAGTACTTC. Translated: CASSSGTGGFYEQYF. The chain uses TRBV27 and TRBJ2-7; 12 positions agree with TRBD1. Germline lookup yields CDR1 MNHEY and CDR2 SMNVEV (reference sequence). Germline trimming cut 5 bases from V and 3 bases from J; bases unmatched to any gene: 5. The CDR3 is made up of 15 amino acids.

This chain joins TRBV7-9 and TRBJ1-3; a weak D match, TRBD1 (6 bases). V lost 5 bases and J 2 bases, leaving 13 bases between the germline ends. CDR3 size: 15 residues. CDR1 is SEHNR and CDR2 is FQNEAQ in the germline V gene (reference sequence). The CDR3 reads CASSTWTEPGNTIYF. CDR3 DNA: TGTGCCAGCAGCACGTGGACAGAGCCTGGAAACACCATATATTTT.

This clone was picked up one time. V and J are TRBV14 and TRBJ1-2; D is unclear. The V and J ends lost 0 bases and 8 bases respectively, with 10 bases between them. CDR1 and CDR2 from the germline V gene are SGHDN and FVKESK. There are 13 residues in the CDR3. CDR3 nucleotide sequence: TGTGCCAGCAGCCAAGATGTTTTGTGGGGCTACACCTTC. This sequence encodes CASSQDVLWGYTF.

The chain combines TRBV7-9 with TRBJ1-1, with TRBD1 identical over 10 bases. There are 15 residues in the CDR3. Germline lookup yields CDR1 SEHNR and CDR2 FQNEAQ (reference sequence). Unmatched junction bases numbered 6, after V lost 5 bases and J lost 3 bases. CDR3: CASSPTGGKDTEAFF. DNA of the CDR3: TGTGCCAGCAGCCCGACAGGGGGCAAGGACACTGAAGCTTTCTTT.

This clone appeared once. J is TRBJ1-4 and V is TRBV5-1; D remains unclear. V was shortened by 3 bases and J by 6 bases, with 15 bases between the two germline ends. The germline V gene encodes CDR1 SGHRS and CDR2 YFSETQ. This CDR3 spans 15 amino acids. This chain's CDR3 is CASSSRPRTDEKLFF. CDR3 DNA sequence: TGCGCCAGCAGCTCTAGGCCCCGCACGGATGAAAAACTGTTTTTT.

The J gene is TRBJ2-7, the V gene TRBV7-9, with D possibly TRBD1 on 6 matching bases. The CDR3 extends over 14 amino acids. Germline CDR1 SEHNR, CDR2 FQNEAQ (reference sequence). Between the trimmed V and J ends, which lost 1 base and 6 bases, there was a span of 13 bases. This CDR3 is CASSLGSRGPEQYF. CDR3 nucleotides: TGTGCCAGCAGCTTAGGCTCCAGGGGTCCCGAGCAGTACTTC.

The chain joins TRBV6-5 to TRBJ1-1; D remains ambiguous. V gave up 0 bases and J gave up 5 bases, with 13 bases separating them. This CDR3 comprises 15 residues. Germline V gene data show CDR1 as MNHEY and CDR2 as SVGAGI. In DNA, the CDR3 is TGTGCCAGCAGTTACTCCAGTGCCCTGGGGACTGAAGCTTTCTTT. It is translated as CASSYSSALGTEAFF.

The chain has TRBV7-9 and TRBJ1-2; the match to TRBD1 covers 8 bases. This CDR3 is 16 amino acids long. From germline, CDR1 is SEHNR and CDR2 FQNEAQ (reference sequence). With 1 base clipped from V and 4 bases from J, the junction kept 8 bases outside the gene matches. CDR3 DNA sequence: TGTGCCAGCAGCTTAGAGGCCTGGACAGGGAGCTATGGCTACACCTTC. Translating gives CASSLEAWTGSYGYTF.

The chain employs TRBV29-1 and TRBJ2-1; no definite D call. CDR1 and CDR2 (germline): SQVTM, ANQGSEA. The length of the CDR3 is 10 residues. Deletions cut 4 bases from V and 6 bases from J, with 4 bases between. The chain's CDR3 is CSVAGNEQFF. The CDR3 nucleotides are TGCAGCGTTGCCGGCAATGAGCAGTTCTTC.

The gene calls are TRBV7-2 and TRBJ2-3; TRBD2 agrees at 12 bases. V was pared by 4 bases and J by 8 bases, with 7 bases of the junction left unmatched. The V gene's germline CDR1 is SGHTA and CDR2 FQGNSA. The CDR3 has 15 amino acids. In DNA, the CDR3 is TGTGCCAGCAGCTCCTCTAGCGGGGGGGCCGTTACGCAGTATTTT. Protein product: CASSSSSGGAVTQYF. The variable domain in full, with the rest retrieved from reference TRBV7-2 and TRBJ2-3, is GAGVSQSPSNKVTEKGKDVELRCDPISGHTALYWYRQSLGQGLEFLIYFQGNSAPDKSGLPSDRFSAERTGGSVSTLTIQRTQQEDSAVYLCASSSSSGGAVTQYFGPGTRLTVL.

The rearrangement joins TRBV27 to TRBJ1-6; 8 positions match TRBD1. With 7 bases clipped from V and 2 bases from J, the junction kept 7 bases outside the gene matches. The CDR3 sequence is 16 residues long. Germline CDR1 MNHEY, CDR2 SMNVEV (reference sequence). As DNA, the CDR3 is TGTGCCAGCACCTCCGGGACAGGTGCCTATAATTCACCCCTCCACTTT. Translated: CASTSGTGAYNSPLHF.